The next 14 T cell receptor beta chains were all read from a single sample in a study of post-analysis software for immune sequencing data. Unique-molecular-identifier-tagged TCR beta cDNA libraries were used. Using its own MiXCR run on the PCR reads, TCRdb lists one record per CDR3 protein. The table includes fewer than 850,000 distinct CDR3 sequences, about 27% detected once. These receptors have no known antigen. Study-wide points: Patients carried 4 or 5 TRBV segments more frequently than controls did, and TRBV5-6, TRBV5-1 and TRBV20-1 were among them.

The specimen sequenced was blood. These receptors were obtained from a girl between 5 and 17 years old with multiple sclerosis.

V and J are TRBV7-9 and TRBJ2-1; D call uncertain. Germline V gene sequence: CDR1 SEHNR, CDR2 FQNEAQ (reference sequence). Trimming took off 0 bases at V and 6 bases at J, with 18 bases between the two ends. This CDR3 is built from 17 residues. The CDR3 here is CASSLAIGLELANEQFF. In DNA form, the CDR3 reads TGTGCCAGCAGCTTAGCGATCGGTCTAGAATTAGCCAATGAGCAGTTCTTC.

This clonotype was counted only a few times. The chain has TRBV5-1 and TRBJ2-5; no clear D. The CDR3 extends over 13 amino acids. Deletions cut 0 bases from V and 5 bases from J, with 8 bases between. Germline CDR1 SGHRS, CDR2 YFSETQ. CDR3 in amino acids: CASSLEARETQYF. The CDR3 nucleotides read TGCGCCAGCAGCTTGGAGGCCAGGGAGACCCAGTACTTC.

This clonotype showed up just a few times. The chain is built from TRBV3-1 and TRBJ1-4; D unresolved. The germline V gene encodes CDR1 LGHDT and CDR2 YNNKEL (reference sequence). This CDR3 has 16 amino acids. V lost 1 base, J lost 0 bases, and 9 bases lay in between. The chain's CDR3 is CASSQGPIATNEKLFF. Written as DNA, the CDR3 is TGTGCCAGCAGCCAAGGACCAATTGCAACTAATGAAAAACTGTTTTTT. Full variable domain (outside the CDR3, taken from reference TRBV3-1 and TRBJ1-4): DTAVSQTPKYLVTQMGNDKSIKCEQNLGHDTMYWYKQDSKKFLKIMFSYNNKELIINETVPNRFSPKSPDKAHLNLHINSLELGDSAVYFCASSQGPIATNEKLFFGSGTQLSVL.

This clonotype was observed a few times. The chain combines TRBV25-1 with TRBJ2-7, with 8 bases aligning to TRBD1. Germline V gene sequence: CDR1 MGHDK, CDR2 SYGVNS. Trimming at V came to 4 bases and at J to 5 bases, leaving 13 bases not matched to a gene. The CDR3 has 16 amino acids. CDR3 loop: CASSVDRGKAKHEQYF. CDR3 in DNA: TGTGCCAGCAGTGTAGACAGGGGAAAAGCGAAGCACGAGCAGTACTTC.

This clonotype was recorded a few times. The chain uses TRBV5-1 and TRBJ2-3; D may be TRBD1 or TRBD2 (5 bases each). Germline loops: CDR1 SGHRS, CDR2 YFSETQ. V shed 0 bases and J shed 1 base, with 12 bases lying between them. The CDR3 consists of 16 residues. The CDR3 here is CASSLGGDLGTDTQYF. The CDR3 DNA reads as TGCGCCAGCAGCTTGGGAGGGGACCTAGGCACAGATACGCAGTATTTT.

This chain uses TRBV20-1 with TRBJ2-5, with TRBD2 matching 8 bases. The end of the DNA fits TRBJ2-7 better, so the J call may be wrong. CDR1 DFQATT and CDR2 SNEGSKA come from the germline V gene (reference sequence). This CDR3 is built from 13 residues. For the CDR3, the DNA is TGCAGTGCTAGCGGGAGGGCTTTCTCCGAGCAGTACTTC. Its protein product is CSASGRAFSEQYF.

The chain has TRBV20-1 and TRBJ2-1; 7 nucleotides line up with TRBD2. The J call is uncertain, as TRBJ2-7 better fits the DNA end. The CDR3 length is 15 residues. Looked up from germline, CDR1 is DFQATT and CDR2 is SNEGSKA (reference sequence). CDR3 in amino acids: CSANGPLAQYNEQYF. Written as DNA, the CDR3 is TGCAGTGCTAATGGACCACTAGCGCAATACAATGAGCAGTACTTC.

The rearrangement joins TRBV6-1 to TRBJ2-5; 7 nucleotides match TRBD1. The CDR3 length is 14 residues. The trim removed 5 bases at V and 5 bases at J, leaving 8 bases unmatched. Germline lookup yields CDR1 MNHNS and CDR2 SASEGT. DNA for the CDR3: TGTGCCAGCAGTACCCAGGGGGTCCAGGAGACCCAGTACTTC. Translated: CASSTQGVQETQYF.

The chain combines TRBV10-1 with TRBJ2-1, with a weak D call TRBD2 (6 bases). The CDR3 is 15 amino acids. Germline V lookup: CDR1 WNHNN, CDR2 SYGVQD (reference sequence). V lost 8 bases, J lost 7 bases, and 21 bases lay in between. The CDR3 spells CASGPGLQAGNEQFF. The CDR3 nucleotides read TGCGCCAGCGGGCCGGGACTCCAAGCTGGTAATGAGCAGTTCTTC.

The DNA of the CDR3 is TGTGCCAGCAGCTTGGTGGTGGGAGGTCCGCAGTATTTT. Its protein is CASSLVVGGPQYF. The V call is TRBV5-6, the J call TRBJ2-3; weak D call: TRBD2 (6 bases). There are 13 residues in the CDR3. Germline V CDR1 and CDR2: SGHDT, YYEEEE. V was shortened by 0 bases and J by 10 bases, with 12 bases between the two germline ends.

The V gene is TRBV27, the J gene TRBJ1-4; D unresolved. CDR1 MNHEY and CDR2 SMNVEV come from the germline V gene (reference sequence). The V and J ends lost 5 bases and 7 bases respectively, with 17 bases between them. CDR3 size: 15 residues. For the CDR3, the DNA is TGTGCCAGCAGTCCGTCGACACCCGCGAGTGAAAAACTGTTTTTT. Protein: CASSPSTPASEKLFF.

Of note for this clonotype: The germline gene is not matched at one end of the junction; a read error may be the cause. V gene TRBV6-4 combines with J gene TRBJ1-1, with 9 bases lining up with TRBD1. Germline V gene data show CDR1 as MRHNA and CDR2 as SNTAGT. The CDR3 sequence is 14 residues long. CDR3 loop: CACRGQGLNTEAFF. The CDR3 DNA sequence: TGTGCCTGCAGAGGACAGGGGCTGAACACTGAAGCTTTCTTT.

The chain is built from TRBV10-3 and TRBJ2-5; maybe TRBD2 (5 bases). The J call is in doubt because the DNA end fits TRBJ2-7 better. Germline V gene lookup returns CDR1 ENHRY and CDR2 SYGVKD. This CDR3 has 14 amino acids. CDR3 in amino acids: CAISGVSGLYEQYF. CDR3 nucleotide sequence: TGTGCCATCAGTGGGGTCAGCGGTCTCTACGAGCAGTACTTC.

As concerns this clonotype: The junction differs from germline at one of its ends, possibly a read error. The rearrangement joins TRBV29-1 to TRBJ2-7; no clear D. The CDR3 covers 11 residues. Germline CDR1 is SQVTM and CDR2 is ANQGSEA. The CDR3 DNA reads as TGCAGCGTTCGGGCATCCTACAAGCAGTACTTC. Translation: CSVRASYKQYF.